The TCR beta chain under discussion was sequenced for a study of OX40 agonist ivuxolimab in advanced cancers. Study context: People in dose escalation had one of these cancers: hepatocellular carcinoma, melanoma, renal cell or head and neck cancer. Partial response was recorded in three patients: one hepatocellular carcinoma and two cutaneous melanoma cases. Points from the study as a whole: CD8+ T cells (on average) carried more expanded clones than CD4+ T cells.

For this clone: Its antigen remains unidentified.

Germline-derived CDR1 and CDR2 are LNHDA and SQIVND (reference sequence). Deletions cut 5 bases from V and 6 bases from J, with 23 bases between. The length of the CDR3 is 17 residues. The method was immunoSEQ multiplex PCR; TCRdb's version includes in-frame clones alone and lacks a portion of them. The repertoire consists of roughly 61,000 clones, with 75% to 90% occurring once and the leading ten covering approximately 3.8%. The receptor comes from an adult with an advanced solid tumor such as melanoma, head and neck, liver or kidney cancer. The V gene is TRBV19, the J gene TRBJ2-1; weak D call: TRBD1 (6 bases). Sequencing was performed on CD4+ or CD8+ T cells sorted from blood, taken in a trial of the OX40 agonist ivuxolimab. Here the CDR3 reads CASSPRTAQRRINEQFF. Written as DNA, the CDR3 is TGTGCCAGTAGTCCACGGACAGCCCAGCGCAGAATCAATGAGCAGTTCTTC.